This is a list of T cell receptor beta chains from one sample in a study of technical replicates of blood from a few donors. Assay: immunoSEQ multiplex PCR; the TCRdb copy retains only in-frame clones and omits some. The repertoire holds approximately 92,000 clones, with 95% as singletons. Sequencing was done on a sample of T cells isolated from PBMCs. The receptors derive from a human donor in good health. Both conserved end residues are part of each CDR3. A D gene is named only where the DNA matches it firmly. Expanded clones get a size class; other rows say once, few or many, or leave the size out.

size: .; V: TRBV5-4; J: TRBJ1-1; D: .; CDR3: CASSLYINTEAFF; DNA: TGTGCCAGCAGCCTGTACATCAACACTGAAGCTTTCTTT
size: .; V: TRBV5-1; J: TRBJ2-3; D: .; CDR3: CASSLTRLPHTDTQYF; DNA: TGCGCCAGCAGCCTGACTAGGCTACCTCACACAGATACGCAGTATTTT
size: .; V: TRBV4-1; J: TRBJ1-2; D: .; CDR3: CASSQEAGDYGYTF; DNA: TGCGCCAGCAGCCAAGAAGCGGGAGACTATGGCTACACCTTC
size: .; V: TRBV25-1; J: TRBJ2-1; D: TRBD1; CDR3: CASSEGQGPYNEQFF; DNA: TGTGCCAGCAGTGAGGGACAGGGGCCATACAATGAGCAGTTCTTC
size: .; V: TRBV28; J: TRBJ1-2; D: .; CDR3: CASSSESGVGDYGYTF; DNA: TGTGCCAGCAGTTCGGAATCAGGGGTGGGCGACTATGGCTACACCTTC
size: .; V: TRBV7-3; J: TRBJ2-1; D: TRBD2; CDR3: CASSLGLAGSYNEQFF; DNA: TGTGCCAGCAGCTTAGGACTAGCGGGCTCCTACAATGAGCAGTTCTTC
size: .; V: TRBV27; J: TRBJ2-1; D: TRBD2; CDR3: CASSLFLAEINEQFF; DNA: TGTGCCAGCAGTTTATTTCTAGCGGAGATCAATGAGCAGTTCTTC
size: .; V: TRBV25-1; J: TRBJ2-1; D: TRBD2; CDR3: CASSVWREGYNEQFF; DNA: TGTGCCAGCAGTGTCTGGCGGGAGGGCTACAATGAGCAGTTCTTC
size: .; V: TRBV6-5; J: TRBJ2-1; D: TRBD2; CDR3: CASSRGLVAEQFF; DNA: TGTGCCAGCAGTAGGGGACTAGTCGCTGAGCAGTTCTTC
size: .; V: TRBV29-1; J: TRBJ2-7; D: .; CDR3: CSVEDLRGLGSYEQYF; DNA: TGCAGCGTTGAAGATCTTCGCGGCCTGGGCTCCTACGAGCAGTACTTC
size: once; V: TRBV29-1; J: TRBJ2-2; D: .; CDR3: CSVEAQNTGELFF; DNA: TGCAGCGTTGAAGCCCAGAACACCGGGGAGCTGTTTTTT
size: once; V: TRBV7-3; J: TRBJ2-7; D: .; CDR3: CASSSHHGGEQYF; DNA: TGTGCCAGCAGCTCCCATCATGGCGGCGAGCAGTACTTC
size: .; V: TRBV29-1; J: TRBJ2-7; D: .; CDR3: CSVVSGNYEQYF; DNA: TGCAGCGTTGTGTCGGGAAACTACGAGCAGTACTTC
size: once; V: TRBV4-2; J: TRBJ1-6; D: TRBD1; CDR3: CASSQPTGDSPLHF; DNA: TGTGCCAGCAGCCAACCTACAGGGGACTCACCCCTCCACTTT
size: .; V: TRBV6-5; J: TRBJ2-3; D: .; CDR3: CASSSWGASTDTQYF; DNA: TGTGCCAGCAGTTCATGGGGAGCTAGCACAGATACGCAGTATTTT
size: .; V: TRBV5-6; J: TRBJ2-5; D: TRBD2; CDR3: CASSSIAGEETQYF; DNA: TGTGCCAGCAGCTCGATAGCGGGAGAAGAGACCCAGTACTTC
size: .; V: TRBV10-3; J: TRBJ2-7; D: .; CDR3: CAISEDLEIYEQYF; DNA: TGTGCCATCAGTGAGGACTTAGAAATCTACGAGCAGTACTTC
size: .; V: TRBV28; J: TRBJ1-1; D: .; CDR3: CASSFSDRLNTEAFF; DNA: TGTGCCAGCAGTTTTTCAGACAGGTTGAACACTGAAGCTTTCTTT
size: .; V: TRBV7-8; J: TRBJ2-7; D: TRBD1; CDR3: CASSAFSGTGSSYEQYF; DNA: TGTGCCAGCAGCGCATTCTCCGGGACAGGGTCTTCCTACGAGCAGTACTTC
size: .; V: TRBV7-2; J: TRBJ2-1; D: TRBD2; CDR3: CASSPRGGGYEQFF; DNA: TGTGCCAGCAGTCCCCGCGGGGGGGGGTATGAGCAGTTCTTC
size: .; V: TRBV28; J: TRBJ2-7; D: TRBD2; CDR3: CASPGLAVMGEQYF; DNA: TGTGCCAGCCCCGGACTAGCGGTTATGGGGGAGCAGTACTTC
size: .; V: TRBV5-1; J: TRBJ2-3; D: TRBD2; CDR3: CASSARGGEMTDTQYF; DNA: TGCGCCAGCAGCGCCCGGGGAGGGGAAATGACAGATACGCAGTATTTT
size: .; V: TRBV18; J: TRBJ1-1; D: .; CDR3: CASSPLGTEAFF; DNA: TGTGCCAGCTCACCACTCGGCACTGAAGCTTTCTTT
size: .; V: TRBV9; J: TRBJ1-3; D: TRBD1; CDR3: CASSTMTGLGNTIYF; DNA: TGTGCCAGCAGCACTATGACAGGGCTTGGAAACACCATATATTTT
size: .; V: TRBV6-6; J: TRBJ2-7; D: TRBD2; CDR3: CASIGLAGEEYEQYF; DNA: TGTGCCAGCATTGGACTAGCGGGAGAAGAGTACGAGCAGTACTTC
size: .; V: TRBV5-1; J: TRBJ2-2; D: .; CDR3: CASSLDPGAGELFF; DNA: TGCGCCAGCAGCTTGGACCCAGGGGCCGGGGAGCTGTTTTTT